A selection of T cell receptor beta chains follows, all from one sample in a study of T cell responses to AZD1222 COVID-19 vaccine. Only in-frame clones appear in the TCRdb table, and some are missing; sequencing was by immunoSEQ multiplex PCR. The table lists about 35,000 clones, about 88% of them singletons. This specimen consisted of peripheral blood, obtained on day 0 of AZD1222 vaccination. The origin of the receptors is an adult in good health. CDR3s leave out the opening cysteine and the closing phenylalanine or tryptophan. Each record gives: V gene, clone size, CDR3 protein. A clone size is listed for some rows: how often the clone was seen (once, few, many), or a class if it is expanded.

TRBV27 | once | ASSSLAALYNEQF
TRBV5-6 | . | ASSLNGGGTDTQY
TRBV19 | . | ASSTGLFSGNTIY
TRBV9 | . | ASSGRGTSAYNEQF
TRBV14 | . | ASSAQGFTEAF
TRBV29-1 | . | SGGQGFYNEQF
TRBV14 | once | ASSRTSGDGYT
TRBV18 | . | ASSGGRAVYEQY
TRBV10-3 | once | ATGGHEQY
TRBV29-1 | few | SVGPNEETQY
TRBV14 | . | ASSQDRVTEAF
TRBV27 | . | AAGGLGSNSNQPQH
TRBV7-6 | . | ASSLTLAGYTGELF
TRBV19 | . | ASSIQVETYNEQF
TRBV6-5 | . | ASSPGHRTDTQY
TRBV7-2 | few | ASRITSGGNTDTQY
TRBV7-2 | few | ASKSRVGDTEAF
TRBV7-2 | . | ASSLPGTGSYNEQF
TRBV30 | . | AWSVGLGIR
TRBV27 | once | ASTTGQSTDTQY
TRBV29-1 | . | SVESRDSPPTDTQY
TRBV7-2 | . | ASSLVGGNQPQH
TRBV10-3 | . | AISFFYRVGYT
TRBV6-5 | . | ASRGQGLSYEQY
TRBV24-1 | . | ATSKGWDGELF
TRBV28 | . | ASSLLGGNQPQH
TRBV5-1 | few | ASSLGHQNTGELF
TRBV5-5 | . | ASSLGLTNDYEQY
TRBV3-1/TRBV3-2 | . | ASSQDPLGGANVLT
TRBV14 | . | ASSFSGGTSYEQY
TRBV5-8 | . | ASSLGQGRAYEQY
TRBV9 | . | ASSVARAGNTIY
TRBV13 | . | ASSLSERWSPLH
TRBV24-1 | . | ATRDFGDTEAF
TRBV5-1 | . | ASSLAWQINEKLF